The 22 T cell receptor beta chains below all came from one sample that was sequenced in a study of T cell responses to AZD1222 COVID-19 vaccine. The protocol was immunoSEQ multiplex PCR, while the TCRdb copy is restricted to in-frame clones and leaves out a portion. The data show 110,000 to 150,000 clones, with 85% to 90% seen just once and roughly 1.5% held by the top ten. The input for sequencing was peripheral blood, taken on day 0 of AZD1222 vaccination. The receptors stem from an adult in good health.

Points on this clone: Within the sample, other DNA sequences also encode this same CDR3. V and J are TRBV5-1 and TRBJ1-2, with D perhaps TRBD1 (6 bases). This CDR3 region has 12 residues. Germline V gives CDR1 SGHRS, CDR2 YFSETQ. V gave up 0 bases and J gave up 6 bases, with 6 bases separating them. The CDR3 spells CASSLEGDGYTF. The DNA for the CDR3 is TGCGCCAGCAGCTTGGAGGGGGATGGCTACACCTTC.

This clone is a singleton in its sample. V and J are TRBV5-6 and TRBJ2-5; 10 bases map to TRBD2. Unmatched junction bases numbered 10, after V lost 4 bases and J lost 4 bases. There are 16 residues in the CDR3. Germline assignment: CDR1 SGHDT and CDR2 YYEEEE. Written as DNA, the CDR3 is TGTGCCAGCAGCCCAAACAGGGGACTAGCGACAGAGACCCAGTACTTC. This translates into CASSPNRGLATETQYF.

CDR3: CASSSRQGENSPLHF. The DNA of the CDR3 is TGTGCCAGCAGCTCACGACAGGGGGAAAATTCACCCCTCCACTTT. The genes are TRBV11-2 and TRBJ1-6, with TRBD1 matching 9 bases. J was trimmed by 7 bases and V by 4 bases; bases with no gene match: 5. The germline CDR1 and CDR2 sequences are SGHAT and FQNNGV. The CDR3 has 15 amino acids.

This chain connects TRBV7-2 to TRBJ1-4; 12 nucleotides agree with TRBD1. CDR1 is SGHTA, CDR2 FQGNSA, per germline. V gave up 5 bases and J gave up 7 bases; unmatched junction bases: 8. The CDR3 has 16 amino acids. The CDR3 is CASSPGQGALGEKLFF. DNA for the CDR3: TGTGCCAGCAGCCCGGGACAGGGGGCGCTGGGTGAAAAACTGTTTTTT. The full variable domain, with the rest looked up from reference TRBV7-2 and TRBJ1-4, is GAGVSQSPSNKVTEKGKDVELRCDPISGHTALYWYRQSLGQGLEFLIYFQGNSAPDKSGLPSDRFSAERTGGSVSTLTIQRTQQEDSAVYLCASSPGQGALGEKLFFGSGTQLSVL.

The CDR3 is CASTYGPDPNTEAFF. DNA of the CDR3: TGTGCCAGTACCTATGGGCCGGACCCTAACACTGAAGCTTTCTTT. J is TRBJ1-1 and V is TRBV19; D remains unclear. Trimming left V 7 bases short and J 2 bases short, with 17 bases between. Germline V gene data show CDR1 as LNHDA and CDR2 as SQIVND (reference sequence). The CDR3 is made up of 15 amino acids.

The gene calls are TRBV7-9 and TRBJ2-7; D is unresolved. V was pared by 11 bases and J by 7 bases, with 21 bases between. The germline CDR1 and CDR2 sequences are SEHNR and FQNEAQ (reference sequence). There are 13 residues in the CDR3. The CDR3 is CASSHGQALEQYF. Here the CDR3 DNA reads TGTGCCTCCAGCCACGGGCAGGCTCTTGAGCAGTACTTC.

The chain carries TRBV12-3 or TRBV12-4 and TRBJ1-2, with D unclear. Trimming stripped 8 bases from V and 8 bases from J, with 15 bases between. CDR3 size: 12 residues. The CDR3 region is CASRYWRDGYTF. CDR3 coding DNA: TGTGCCAGCCGATACTGGAGAGACGGCTACACCTTC.

The V call is TRBV25-1, the J call TRBJ2-5; 7 nucleotides agree with TRBD2. There are 11 residues in the CDR3. Germline lookup yields CDR1 MGHDK and CDR2 SYGVNS. Trimming at V came to 6 bases and at J to 5 bases, leaving 0 bases not matched to a gene. The chain's CDR3 is CASRGGETQYF. DNA of the CDR3: TGTGCCAGCAGGGGAGGGGAGACCCAGTACTTC. The variable domain in full, with the rest retrieved from reference TRBV25-1 and TRBJ2-5, is EADIYQTPRYLVIGTGKKITLECSQTMGHDKMYWYQQDPGMELHLIHYSYGVNSTEKGDLSSESTVSRIRTEHFPLTLESARPSHTSQYLCASRGGETQYFGPGTRLLVL.

The J gene is TRBJ2-3, the V gene TRBV6-5; D unclear. Germline loops: CDR1 MNHEY, CDR2 SVGAGI. The ends were cut back, 0 bases at V and 6 bases at J, with 4 bases in the middle. The CDR3 has 12 residues. The chain's CDR3 is CASSYSGDTQYF. The CDR3 DNA follows: TGTGCCAGCAGTTACTCGGGGGATACGCAGTATTTT.

The chain couples TRBV6-5 to TRBJ2-7; TRBD1 agrees at 8 bases. There are 14 residues in the CDR3. V dropped 5 bases and J dropped 7; count of bases not matched to a gene: 10. Germline V gives CDR1 MNHEY, CDR2 SVGAGI. CDR3: CASSPTRGHIEQYF. CDR3 nucleotide sequence: TGTGCCAGCAGTCCCACCAGGGGGCATATAGAGCAGTACTTC.

Remarks on this clone: The sample contains more than one DNA sequence encoding this CDR3. The J gene is TRBJ2-2, the V gene TRBV7-3; D tentatively reads TRBD1 or TRBD2 (6 bases each). Germline V gene sequence: CDR1 SGHTA, CDR2 FQGTGA. V dropped 0 bases and J dropped 6 bases, with 8 bases sitting between them. The CDR3 totals 14 residues. The CDR3 is CASSLTGGPGELFF. The CDR3 DNA follows: TGTGCCAGCAGCTTAACGGGGGGCCCCGGGGAGCTGTTTTTT.

This clone was found a few times. The V and J genes are TRBV10-3 and TRBJ1-2, with D perhaps TRBD1 (5 bases). The CDR3 is 15 residues long. The V end lost 2 bases, the J end lost 2 bases, and 12 bases lay between the germline ends. From germline, CDR1 is ENHRY and CDR2 SYGVKD. Here the CDR3 reads CAISEAGVSNYGYTF. In nucleotides, the CDR3 is TGTGCCATCAGTGAGGCGGGGGTATCGAACTATGGCTACACCTTC.

This chain links TRBV20-1 with TRBJ1-1; D unclear. Germline V gene sequence: CDR1 DFQATT, CDR2 SNEGSKA (reference sequence). The CDR3 loop spans 11 amino acids. Trimming took off 4 bases at V and 4 bases at J, with 7 bases between the two ends. CDR3 sequence (DNA): TGCAGTGCTATGAGGGTCACTGAAGCTTTCTTT. Translation gives CSAMRVTEAFF.

V gene TRBV7-9 combines with J gene TRBJ1-2; no reliable D call. Germline V gene data show CDR1 as SEHNR and CDR2 as FQNEAQ (reference sequence). The V gene lost 0 bases and the J gene lost 4 bases, with 3 bases spanning the gap. The CDR3 contains 12 residues. The CDR3 is CASSLAPYGYTF. The CDR3 DNA sequence: TGTGCCAGCAGCTTAGCACCCTATGGCTACACCTTC.

V and J are TRBV2 and TRBJ2-7, with D possibly matching TRBD1 (6 bases). V was pared by 3 bases and J by 6 bases, with 15 bases between. The CDR3 consists of 14 residues. The V gene's germline CDR1 is SNHLY and CDR2 FYNNEI. The CDR3: CASSDMDRGSEQYF. As DNA, the CDR3 is TGTGCCAGCAGTGATATGGACAGAGGCTCCGAGCAGTACTTC.

The J gene is TRBJ2-5, the V gene TRBV13; perhaps TRBD2 as D (6 bases). Germline assignment: CDR1 PRHDT and CDR2 FYEKMQ (reference sequence). V dropped 4 bases and J dropped 9 bases, with 21 bases sitting between them. The length of the CDR3 is 15 residues. The CDR3 here is CASSSPMGGGGAQYF. As DNA, the CDR3 is TGTGCCAGCAGCTCCCCCATGGGTGGAGGAGGGGCCCAGTACTTC.

The rearrangement joins TRBV11-2 to TRBJ2-3; D is unresolved. This CDR3 is 15 amino acids long. CDR1 is SGHAT and CDR2 is FQNNGV in the germline V gene. V lost 1 base and J lost 0, with 8 bases in between. CDR3 in amino acids: CASSLGVGSTDTQYF. CDR3 bases: TGTGCCAGCAGCTTAGGGGTCGGAAGCACAGATACGCAGTATTTT.

The chain combines TRBV5-1 with TRBJ1-5; D remains unclear. V lost 2 bases and J lost 4, with 10 bases in between. Germline lookup yields CDR1 SGHRS and CDR2 YFSETQ. CDR3 length equals 14 residues. CDR3 bases: TGCGCCAGCAGCTTTGAGGGAGGAAATCAGCCCCAGCATTTT. It codes for CASSFEGGNQPQHF.

CDR3 sequence: CASSLGQGNTEAFF. The CDR3 DNA follows: TGTGCCAGCAGCCTGGGACAGGGGAACACTGAAGCTTTCTTT. This chain connects TRBV6-5 to TRBJ1-1; TRBD1 agrees at 9 bases. Germline trimming cut 6 bases from V and 1 base from J; bases unmatched to any gene: 3. Germline-derived CDR1 and CDR2 are MNHEY and SVGAGI. The CDR3 has 14 amino acids.

In this sample, this clone turned up once. The V and J genes are TRBV28 and TRBJ1-5, with TRBD1 identical over 9 bases. The CDR3 runs to 17 residues. CDR1 MDHEN and CDR2 SYDVKM come from the germline V gene. V shed 6 bases, J shed 2 bases, and the junction held 11 bases outside the gene matches. CDR3 region: CASSPRDRVPRNQPQHF. The CDR3 nucleotides are TGTGCCAGCAGCCCCCGGGACAGGGTTCCGCGCAATCAGCCCCAGCATTTT.

The rearrangement links TRBV7-9 to TRBJ1-2; the match to TRBD1 covers 8 bases. Unmatched junction bases numbered 9, after V lost 5 bases and J lost 4 bases. CDR1 and CDR2 from the germline V gene are SEHNR and FQNEAQ (reference sequence). CDR3 length: 15 amino acids. CDR3 region: CASSTFRDRSYGYTF. The DNA of the CDR3 is TGTGCCAGCAGCACGTTCCGGGACAGGTCCTATGGCTACACCTTC. Variable domain in full (rest from reference TRBV7-9 and TRBJ1-2): DTGVSQNPRHKITKRGQNVTFRCDPISEHNRLYWYRQTLGQGPEFLTYFQNEAQLEKSRLLSDRFSAERPKGSFSTLEIQRTEQGDSAMYLCASSTFRDRSYGYTFGSGTRLTVV.

Worth noting for this clone: Within the sample, other DNA sequences also encode this same CDR3. The genes are TRBV12-3 or TRBV12-4 and TRBJ1-1; no definite D call. This CDR3 region has 13 residues. Trimming left V 3 bases short and J 1 base short, with 6 bases between. The CDR3 loop is CASSLAANTEAFF. The CDR3, as DNA: TGTGCCAGCAGTTTGGCGGCGAACACTGAAGCTTTCTTT.